This TCR beta chain was identified in a study of blood T cells in healthy people across ages. In the study overall: Through template switching, about one barcoded beta molecule was captured per two T cells, as measured in model experiments.

This CDR3 is built from 15 residues. The V end was cut by 4 bases, the J end by 0 bases, with 12 bases between. Study-level findings and limits: CMV status of donors was unknown, possibly confounding expanded clonotype changes. Roughly linearly, TCR beta diversity per million T cells fell as age increased.

A J-beta primer mix and a sample-barcoded 5' primer were used in a second PCR of about 7 to 12 cycles. All samples yielded 3 million or more CDR3-containing paired-end reads. TCRdb used MiXCR to reprocess the 5' RACE reads, holding one entry per CDR3 protein. Here the sample spans roughly 1 million distinct CDR3 sequences, roughly a quarter being singletons. This clonotype was seen more than once but under ten times. Its antigen is not known. This sample also appeared in a second study, on T cells of mothers and their children.

This chain joins TRBV12-3 or TRBV12-4 and TRBJ1-1; D not resolved. Sequencing input: blood. The receptor comes from a girl aged 2 to 10 in good health. CDR3 in DNA: TGTGCCAGCAGTTCGGGTCCCGTGTTGAACACTGAAGCTTTCTTT. Translating gives CASSSGPVLNTEAFF.